This paragraph reports one T cell receptor (beta chain). Its antigen specificity is not known. The record has no base qualities; no much larger clone is one base away. These data originate in a study of blood T cell repertoires in COVID-19 (dated by TCRdb to 2020 to 2021). Turning to the overall study: Samples covering the acute and convalescent phases of COVID-19 were provided by collaborators in the United States, Italy and Spain. The material from the prospective study consisted of cDNA or gDNA derived from T cells, B-cell-depleted T cells, or PBMCs. Where HLA class I and class II types were available, the types were taken from metadata supplied by the sample provider, not from assay-based typing. Sample metadata almost always included a de-identified subject ID, COVID-19 status, age in years and sex. Samples came from the ongoing ImmuneRACE study (first 160 participants) plus 1,254 subjects from 6 global collaborators. Subjects who had been exposed to COVID-19, were actively infected with it, or had recovered from it provided the deeply sampled blood TCRbeta repertoires that made up the dataset. The repertoires were made available in a free public database intended to serve as a resource for research on the immune response to SARS-CoV-2.

The germline V gene gives CDR1 as MGHRA and CDR2 as YSYEKL. V is clipped by 3 bases and J by 3 bases, and the sequence between their germline boundaries is 12 bases long. Its CDR3 holds 15 amino acids, cysteine through phenylalanine. The kept DNA is CDR3 alone, 45 bases in frame from the first base. The immunoSEQ Assay, a bias-controlled multiplex PCR, was used to amplify TCRbeta CDR3 regions from genomic DNA. Turning to the authors' computational methods: Within the assay, amplification of reference gene primers was used to estimate how many nucleated cells each sample contained. Sequence reads were collapsed and filtered to measure the absolute abundance of every unique TCRbeta CDR3 rearrangement. For each sample, productive Simpson clonality was calculated as the square root of Simpson's diversity index across productive rearrangements. The source is immuneACCESS, and TCRdb retained only in-frame sequences with V and J called. Part of the clones is not carried over; for the studies checked, unresolved V genes explain less than half of this, and the remainder is unexplained. The V and J calls and clone size were taken over from that table, and D and trimming were inferred from the DNA. Recorded for this sample are 95,000 to 150,000 clones; more than 80% of them occurred a single time. Of the sample, roughly 4.7% falls within the top ten clones.

Study-wide conclusions, independent of this receptor: How much clinical and demographic metadata was included differed by source and by participant, and the metadata was provided uncurated.

The collaborating institutions used their own protocols to collect whole blood in K2EDTA tubes. For TCRbeta analysis, collaborators shipped samples in one of three forms: frozen whole blood, isolated PBMCs, or DNA extracted from either of those sample types. The sequence was obtained from a man aged 40-49 years with acute or convalescent COVID-19. Recombination joined TRBV4-1 with TRBJ1-5; the D gene is unclear. What was sequenced was peripheral blood. The DNA sequence is as follows: TGCGCCAGCAGCCAGTCCGCAGGAATCAATCAGCCCCAGCATTTT. The encoded protein is CASSQSAGINQPQHF.